This T cell receptor beta chain is from a study of blood T cell repertoires in COVID-19. Study information: Sample material is recorded as cDNA or gDNA derived from T cells, B-cell-depleted T cells, or PBMCs.

V was trimmed by 3 bases and J by 5 bases, leaving 13 bases between them. Germline lookup yields CDR1 SGHVS and CDR2 FNYEAQ. This CDR3 region has 14 residues. This table comes from immunoSEQ multiplex PCR, and its TCRdb copy is limited to in-frame clones, with some not included. The sample comprises approximately 70,000 clones, approximately 89% of which are singletons, and about a third rests with the top ten. This receptor was obtained from a woman over 75 with active or convalescent COVID-19. The material sequenced was peripheral blood. The chain uses TRBV7-6 and TRBJ1-1; D not certain. CDR3 DNA sequence: TGTGCCAGCAGCTTGATGTTGGAGGGAACTGAAGCTTTCTTT. The encoded protein is CASSLMLEGTEAFF.